This TCR beta chain was recovered during a study of blood T cell repertoires in COVID-19. For the study at large: Samples of COVID-19 (acute and convalescent) were obtained from the United States, Italy and Spain. T cells, B-cell-depleted T cells, or PBMCs provided the cDNA or gDNA that served as material.

Germline assignment: CDR1 ENHRY and CDR2 SYGVKD. This CDR3 is 17 amino acids long. Losses at the gene ends were 2 bases for V and 2 bases for J; bases not matched to a gene: 5. In the original processing: Estimated nucleated cell counts came from reference gene primer amplification. Profiling relied on immunoSEQ multiplex PCR, and the TCRdb table lists in-frame clones only, not all of them. Clonal size and the V and J genes are those of that table, whereas D and trimming came from the DNA. The sample includes 200,000 to 250,000 clones, around 88% of them seen just once. J is TRBJ1-5 and V is TRBV10-3; 11 positions agree with TRBD1. The material sequenced was peripheral blood. This receptor was taken from a man older than 75 with acute or convalescent COVID-19. CDR3: CAISEPGQGGGNQPQHF. CDR3 nucleotides: TGTGCCATCAGTGAGCCGGGACAGGGGGGAGGCAATCAGCCCCAGCATTTT.